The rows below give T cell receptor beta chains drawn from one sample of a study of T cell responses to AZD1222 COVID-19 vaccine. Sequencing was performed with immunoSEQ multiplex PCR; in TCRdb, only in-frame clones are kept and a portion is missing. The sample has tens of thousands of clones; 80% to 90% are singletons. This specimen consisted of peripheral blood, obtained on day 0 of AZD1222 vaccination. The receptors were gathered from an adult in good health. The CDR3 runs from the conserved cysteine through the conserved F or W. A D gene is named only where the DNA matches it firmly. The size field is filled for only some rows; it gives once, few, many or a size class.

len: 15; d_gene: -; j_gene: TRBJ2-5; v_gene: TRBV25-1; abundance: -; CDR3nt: TGTGCCAGCAGCGATCCGGGACTCCACTCGGAGACCCAGTACTTC; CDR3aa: CASSDPGLHSETQYF
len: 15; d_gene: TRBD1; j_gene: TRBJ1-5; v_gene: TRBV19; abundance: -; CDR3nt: TGTGCCACTACGGAGGGGGCTGGGGGGAATCAGCCCCAGCATTTT; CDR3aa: CATTEGAGGNQPQHF
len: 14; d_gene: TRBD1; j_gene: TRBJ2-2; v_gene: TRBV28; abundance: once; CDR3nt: TGTGCCAGCAGAATCGACAGGGCTCCCGGGGAGCTGTTTTTT; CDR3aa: CASRIDRAPGELFF
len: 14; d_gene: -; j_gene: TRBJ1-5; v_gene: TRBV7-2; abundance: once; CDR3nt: TGTGCCAGCAGCTTAATGGGCTTCAGTCAGCCCCAGCATTTT; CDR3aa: CASSLMGFSQPQHF
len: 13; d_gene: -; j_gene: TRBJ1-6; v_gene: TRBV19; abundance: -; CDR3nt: TGTGCCAGTGCGGACAGAATCGAATCACCCCTCCACTTT; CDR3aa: CASADRIESPLHF
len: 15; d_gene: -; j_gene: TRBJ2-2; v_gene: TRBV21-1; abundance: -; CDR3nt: TGTGCCAGCACCAAGAAGCGGGAGAGAACCGGGGAGCTGTTTTTT; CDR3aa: CASTKKRERTGELFF
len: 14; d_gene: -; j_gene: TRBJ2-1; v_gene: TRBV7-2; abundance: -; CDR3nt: TGTGCCAGCAGCTTAGATCGTAGAGGTAATGAGCAGTTCTTC; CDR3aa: CASSLDRRGNEQFF
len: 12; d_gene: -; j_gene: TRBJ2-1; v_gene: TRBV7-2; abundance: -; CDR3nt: TGTGCCAGCAGCCCCTCCAGGAATGAGCAGTTCTTC; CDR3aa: CASSPSRNEQFF
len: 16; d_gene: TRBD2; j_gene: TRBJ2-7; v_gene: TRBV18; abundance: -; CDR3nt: TGTGCCAGCTCACCACAGGGACTAGCAGATGGATACGAGCAGTACTTC; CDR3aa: CASSPQGLADGYEQYF
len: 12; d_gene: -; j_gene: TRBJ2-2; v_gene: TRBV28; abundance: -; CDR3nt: TGTGCCATCGATGGGCGGGCCGGGGAGCTGTTTTTT; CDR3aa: CAIDGRAGELFF
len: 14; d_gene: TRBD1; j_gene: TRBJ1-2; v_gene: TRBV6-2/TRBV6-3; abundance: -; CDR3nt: TGTGCCAGCAGTCACAGGGGGAGCGGATATGGCTACACCTTC; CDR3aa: CASSHRGSGYGYTF
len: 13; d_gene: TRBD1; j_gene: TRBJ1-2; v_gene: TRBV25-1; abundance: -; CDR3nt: TGTGCCAGCAGTGAATGGACAGGGAGCGGCTACACCTTC; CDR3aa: CASSEWTGSGYTF
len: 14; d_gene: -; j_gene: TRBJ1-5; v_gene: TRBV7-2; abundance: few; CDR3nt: TGTGCCAGCAGCTTAGGAGGTATTGCTCAGCCCCAGCATTTT; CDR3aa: CASSLGGIAQPQHF
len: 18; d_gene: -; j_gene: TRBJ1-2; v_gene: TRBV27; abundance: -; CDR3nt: TGTGCCAGCAGTTTATCCTGGGGACAAGGAACCGCTAACTATGGCTACACCTTC; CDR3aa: CASSLSWGQGTANYGYTF
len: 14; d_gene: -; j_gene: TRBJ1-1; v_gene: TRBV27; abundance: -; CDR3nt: TGTGCCAGCAGTCCACCGGGACAGAACACTGAAGCTTTCTTT; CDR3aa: CASSPPGQNTEAFF
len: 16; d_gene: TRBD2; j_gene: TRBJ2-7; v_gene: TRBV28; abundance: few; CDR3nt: TGTGCCAGCTACCCCTTTCGGGGGAGGGGATCCTACGAGCAGTACTTC; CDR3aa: CASYPFRGRGSYEQYF
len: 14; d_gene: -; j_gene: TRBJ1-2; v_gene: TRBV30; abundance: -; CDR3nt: TGTGCCTGGAGTGTACTTGTAGGGGGAGGTGGCTACACCTTC; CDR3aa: CAWSVLVGGGGYTF
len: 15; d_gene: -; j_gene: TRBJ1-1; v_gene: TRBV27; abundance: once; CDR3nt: TGTGCCAGCAGTTTATCGACCCAATGGAAGACTGAAGCTTTCTTT; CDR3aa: CASSLSTQWKTEAFF
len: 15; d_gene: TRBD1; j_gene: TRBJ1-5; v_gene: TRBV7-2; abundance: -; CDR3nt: TGTGCCAGCAGCACCCTGGACAGGGGTAATCAGCCCCAGCATTTT; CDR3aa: CASSTLDRGNQPQHF
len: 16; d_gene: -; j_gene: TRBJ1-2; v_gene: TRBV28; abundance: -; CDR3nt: TGTGCCAGCAGTTTATGGTCCCTCGACAGCCCCCATGGCTACACCTTC; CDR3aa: CASSLWSLDSPHGYTF
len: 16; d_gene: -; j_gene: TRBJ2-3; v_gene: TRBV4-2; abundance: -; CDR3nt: TGTGCCAGCAGCCAAGGAATTTTTGGCCCTGGGGATACGCAGTATTTT; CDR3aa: CASSQGIFGPGDTQYF
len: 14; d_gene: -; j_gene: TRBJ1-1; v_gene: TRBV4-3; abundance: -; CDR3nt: TGCGCCAGCAGCCAAGATCAAATGGGAGCTGAAGCTTTCTTT; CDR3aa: CASSQDQMGAEAFF
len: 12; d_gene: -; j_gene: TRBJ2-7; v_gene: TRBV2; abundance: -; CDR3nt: TGTGCCAGCAGTGAGTTAGTTTACGAGCAGTACTTC; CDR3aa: CASSELVYEQYF
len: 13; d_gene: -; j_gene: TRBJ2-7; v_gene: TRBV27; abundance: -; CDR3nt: TGTGCCAGCAGTTTGGGCCCCGCCTACGAGCAGTACTTC; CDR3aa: CASSLGPAYEQYF
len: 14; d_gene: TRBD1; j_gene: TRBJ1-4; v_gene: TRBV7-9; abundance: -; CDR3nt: TGTGCCAGCAGGGAGGGGGCACGTGGGGAAAAACTGTTTTTT; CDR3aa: CASREGARGEKLFF
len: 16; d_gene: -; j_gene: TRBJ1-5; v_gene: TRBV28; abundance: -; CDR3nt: TGTGCCAGCCTATCTCCGGACAGAGATAGCAATCAGCCCCAGCATTTT; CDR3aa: CASLSPDRDSNQPQHF
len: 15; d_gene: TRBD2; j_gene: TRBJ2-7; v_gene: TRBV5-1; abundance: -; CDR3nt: TGCGCCAGCAGCGAGGGACTAGCGGGTCCCTACGAGCAGTACTTC; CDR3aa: CASSEGLAGPYEQYF
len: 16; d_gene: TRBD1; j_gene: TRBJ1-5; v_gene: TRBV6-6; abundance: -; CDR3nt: TGTGCCAGCACCGAGGGGGACAGGGGCCGAAATCAGCCCCAGCATTTT; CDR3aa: CASTEGDRGRNQPQHF
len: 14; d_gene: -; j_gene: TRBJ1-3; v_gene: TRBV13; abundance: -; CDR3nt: TGTGCCAGCAGCTTACAGGGGACTGGAAACACCATATATTTT; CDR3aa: CASSLQGTGNTIYF
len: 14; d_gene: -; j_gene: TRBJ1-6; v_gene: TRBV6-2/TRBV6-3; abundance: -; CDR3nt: TGTGCCAGCAGTTACTCGGGCTCAAATTCACCCCTCCACTTT; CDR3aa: CASSYSGSNSPLHF
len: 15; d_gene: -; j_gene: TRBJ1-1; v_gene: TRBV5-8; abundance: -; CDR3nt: TGTGCCAGCAGCTTGCGATGGTTTTGGAACACTGAAGCTTTCTTT; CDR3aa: CASSLRWFWNTEAFF
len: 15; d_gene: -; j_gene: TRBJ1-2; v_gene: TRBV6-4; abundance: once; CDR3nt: TGTGCCAGCAGTGAGCAGGCCGCCTCTCAAAGTGGCTACACCTTC; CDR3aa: CASSEQAASQSGYTF
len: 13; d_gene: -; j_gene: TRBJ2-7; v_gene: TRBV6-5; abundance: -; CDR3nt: TGTGCCAGCAGTCCTCCCACACTCTACGAGCAGTACTTC; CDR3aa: CASSPPTLYEQYF
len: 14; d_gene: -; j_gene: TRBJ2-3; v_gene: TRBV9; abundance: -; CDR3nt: TGTGCCAGCAGCGAGGCGGGGGCTACAGATACGCAGTATTTT; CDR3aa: CASSEAGATDTQYF
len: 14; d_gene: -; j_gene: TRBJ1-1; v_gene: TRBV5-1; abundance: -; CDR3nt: TGCGCCAGCAGCTTGGGGACTGAGGGGACTGAAGCTTTCTTT; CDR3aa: CASSLGTEGTEAFF
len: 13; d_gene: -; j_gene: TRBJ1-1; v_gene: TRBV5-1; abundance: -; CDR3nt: TGCGCCAGCAGCCCTTGGGGGGATACTGAAGCTTTCTTT; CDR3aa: CASSPWGDTEAFF
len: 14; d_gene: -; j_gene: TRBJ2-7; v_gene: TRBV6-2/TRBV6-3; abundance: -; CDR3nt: TGTGCCAGCAGTTACATTAGCACCCCCTACGAGCAGTACTTC; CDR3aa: CASSYISTPYEQYF
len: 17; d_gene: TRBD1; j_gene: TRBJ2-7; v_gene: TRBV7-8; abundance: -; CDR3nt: TGTGCCAGCAGCTTAGTAGGACCCGGGACAGGGGGTTACGAGCAGTACTTC; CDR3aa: CASSLVGPGTGGYEQYF
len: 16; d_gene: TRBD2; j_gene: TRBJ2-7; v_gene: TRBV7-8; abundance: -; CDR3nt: TGTGCCAGCAGCTTCTACGATAGCGGGAGAAAGAGCGAGCAGTACTTC; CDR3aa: CASSFYDSGRKSEQYF
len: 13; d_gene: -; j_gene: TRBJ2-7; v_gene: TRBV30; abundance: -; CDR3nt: TGTGCCTGGAGTCGCGGGGATTTGTACGAGCAGTACTTC; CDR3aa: CAWSRGDLYEQYF
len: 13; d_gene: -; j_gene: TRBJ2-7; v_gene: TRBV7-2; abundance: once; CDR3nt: TGTGCCAGCAGCCCTAAAACCTTGGGCGAGCAGTACTTC; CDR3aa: CASSPKTLGEQYF
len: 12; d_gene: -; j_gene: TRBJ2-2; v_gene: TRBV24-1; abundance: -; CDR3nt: TGTGCCACCAGTGAGGTCGTCGGGGAGCTGTTTTTT; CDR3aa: CATSEVVGELFF
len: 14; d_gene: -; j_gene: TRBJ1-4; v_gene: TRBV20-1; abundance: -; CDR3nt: TGCAGTGCTAGTCTCCGGCAGCCAAATGAAAAACTGTTTTTT; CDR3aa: CSASLRQPNEKLFF
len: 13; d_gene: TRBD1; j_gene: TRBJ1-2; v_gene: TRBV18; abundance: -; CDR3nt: TGTGCCAGCTCCCTTGGGACAGGAGGAGGCTACACCTTC; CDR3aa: CASSLGTGGGYTF
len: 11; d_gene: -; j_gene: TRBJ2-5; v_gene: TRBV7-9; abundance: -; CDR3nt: TGTGCCAGTAGCAGCCAAGAGACCCAGTACTTC; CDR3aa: CASSSQETQYF
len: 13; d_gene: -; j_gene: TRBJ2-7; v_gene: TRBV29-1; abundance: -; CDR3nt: TGCAGCGTTCGTAGCGGTCGTGCCTACGAGCAGTACTTC; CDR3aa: CSVRSGRAYEQYF
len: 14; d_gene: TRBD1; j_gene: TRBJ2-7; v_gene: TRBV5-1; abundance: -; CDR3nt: TGCGCCAGCAGCTGGCAGGGGGCGACCTACGAGCAGTACTTC; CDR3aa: CASSWQGATYEQYF
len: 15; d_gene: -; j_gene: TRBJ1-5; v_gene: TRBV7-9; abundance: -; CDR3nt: TGTGCCAGCAGCTTAGCCGGGGGTTGGAATCAGCCCCAGCATTTT; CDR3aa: CASSLAGGWNQPQHF
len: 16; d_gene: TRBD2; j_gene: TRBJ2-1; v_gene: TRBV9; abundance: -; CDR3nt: TGTGCCAGCAGCGCTAGCGGGAGCGGATCCTACAATGAGCAGTTCTTC; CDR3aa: CASSASGSGSYNEQFF
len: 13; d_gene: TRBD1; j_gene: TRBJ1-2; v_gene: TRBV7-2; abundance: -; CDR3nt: TGTGCCAGCAGCTACCGGGACAGACCCCGTCTCACCTTC; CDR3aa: CASSYRDRPRLTF
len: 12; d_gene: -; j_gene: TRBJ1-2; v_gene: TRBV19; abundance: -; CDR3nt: TGTGCCAGTACCCCGGGATCCCAGGGCTACACCTTC; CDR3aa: CASTPGSQGYTF
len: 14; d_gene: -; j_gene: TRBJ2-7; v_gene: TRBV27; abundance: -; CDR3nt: TGTGCCAGCAGTTTATCGGCTGACTCCGACGAGCAGTACTTC; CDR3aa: CASSLSADSDEQYF
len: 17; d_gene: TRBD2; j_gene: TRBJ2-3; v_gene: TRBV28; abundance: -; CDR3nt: TGTGCCAGCAGTTCGGCTAGCGGGGGGGGAAGCACAGATACGCAGTATTTT; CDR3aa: CASSSASGGGSTDTQYF
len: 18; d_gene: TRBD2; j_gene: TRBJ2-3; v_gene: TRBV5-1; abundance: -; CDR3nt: TGCGCCAGCAGCTTGTCGGGACTAGCGGGAGATCGCACAGATACGCAGTATTTT; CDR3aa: CASSLSGLAGDRTDTQYF
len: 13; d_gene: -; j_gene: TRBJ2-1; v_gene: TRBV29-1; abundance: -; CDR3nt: TGCAGCGTGGAGGGAAGCTCCTACAATGAGCAGTTCTTC; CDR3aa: CSVEGSSYNEQFF
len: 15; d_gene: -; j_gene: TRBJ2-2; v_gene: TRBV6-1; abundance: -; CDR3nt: TGTGCCAGCAGTGAAACGACTCCTTGGGCCGGGGAGCTGTTTTTT; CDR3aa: CASSETTPWAGELFF
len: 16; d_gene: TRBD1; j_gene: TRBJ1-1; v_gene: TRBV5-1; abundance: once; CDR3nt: TGCGCCAGTTCCCAGGGGGATCAACGCGGGAACACTGAAGCTTTCTTT; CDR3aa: CASSQGDQRGNTEAFF
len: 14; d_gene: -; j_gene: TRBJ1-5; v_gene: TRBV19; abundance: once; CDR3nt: TGTGCCAGTAGTCCCGGCGATGGGGTTCAGCCCCAGCATTTT; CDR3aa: CASSPGDGVQPQHF
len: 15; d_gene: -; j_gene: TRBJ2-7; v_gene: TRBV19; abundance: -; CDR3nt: TGTGCCAGTAGTATGTCTGGGGGTAGCTCCTACGAGCAGTACTTC; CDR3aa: CASSMSGGSSYEQYF